A single sample gave rise to the 8 T cell receptor beta chains below, sequenced in a study of cytomegalovirus exposure and HLA in healthy donors. The PCR made use of 60 Vbeta and 13 Jbeta primers. Sequenced by immunoSEQ multiplex PCR; TCRdb stores in-frame clones only, minus some. Here the sample spans more than 100,000 clones, more than 75% being singletons. Sequences were obtained from PBMCs. The receptors here all came from a woman aged 45 to 65 in good health and CMV-seropositive.

This clone was counted once. The rearrangement links TRBV7-2 to TRBJ1-1; D unclear. The CDR3 is 11 amino acids. Per the germline V gene, CDR1 is SGHTA and CDR2 is FQGNSA. V gave up 4 bases and J gave up 3 bases, with 3 bases separating them. The chain's CDR3 is CASSSYTEAFF. In nucleotides, the CDR3 is TGTGCCAGCAGCTCCTACACTGAAGCTTTCTTT.

The chain carries TRBV6-5 and TRBJ1-1; TRBD1 matches at 8 bases. Trimming took 4 bases from V and 4 from J; bases not matched to a gene: 2. Germline V gene sequence: CDR1 MNHEY, CDR2 SVGAGI. The CDR3 sequence is 13 residues long. This CDR3 is CASSFTGGTEAFF. For the CDR3, the DNA is TGTGCCAGCAGTTTCACAGGGGGCACTGAAGCTTTCTTT.

The CDR3 DNA sequence: TGTGCCAGCAGTTTAACTAGCGGGAGGTACGAGCAGTACTTC. Amino acids: CASSLTSGRYEQYF. J is TRBJ2-7 and V is TRBV27; TRBD2 aligns across 12 bases. The V gene's germline CDR1 is MNHEY and CDR2 SMNVEV (reference sequence). This CDR3 region has 14 residues. Trimming at V came to 2 bases and at J to 4 bases, leaving 0 bases not matched to a gene.

This rearrangement joins TRBV5-1 to TRBJ2-5, with D possibly matching TRBD2 (5 bases). V shed 1 base and J shed 5 bases, with 12 bases lying between them. The CDR3 covers 14 residues. CDR1 is SGHRS and CDR2 is YFSETQ in the germline V gene. This CDR3 is CASSLFFGEETQYF. The CDR3 DNA reads as TGCGCCAGCAGCTTGTTTTTTGGGGAGGAGACCCAGTACTTC.

The V gene is TRBV15, the J gene TRBJ1-2; a weak D match, TRBD1 (5 bases). V lost 0 bases and J 9 bases, leaving 11 bases between the germline ends. The CDR3 length is 13 residues. Germline loops: CDR1 LNHNV, CDR2 YYDKDF (reference sequence). The chain's CDR3 is CATSREGQGSYTF. The CDR3 DNA follows: TGTGCCACCAGCAGAGAGGGCCAGGGTAGCTACACCTTC.

The V gene is TRBV30, the J gene TRBJ2-5; the D is unclear. The ends were cut back, 0 bases at V and 0 bases at J, with 8 bases in the middle. The CDR3 runs 14 residues. Germline CDR1 reads GTSNPN; CDR2 reads SVGIG (reference sequence). The CDR3 loop is CAWSVGDYQETQYF. The CDR3 nucleotides read TGTGCCTGGAGTGTGGGCGATTACCAAGAGACCCAGTACTTC.

This rearrangement joins TRBV9 to TRBJ2-7, with TRBD1 as a possible D gene (6 bases). V gave up 3 bases and J gave up 0 bases, with 10 bases separating them. The CDR3 sequence is 14 residues long. Germline values: CDR1 SGDLS, CDR2 YYNGEE. The CDR3 region is CASSARGYSYEQYF. In DNA form, the CDR3 reads TGTGCCAGCAGCGCCAGGGGATACTCCTACGAGCAGTACTTC.

The chain couples TRBV19 to TRBJ2-7; D not resolved. CDR3 size: 14 residues. Trimming cost V 3 bases and J 2 bases, with 11 bases left between them. The V gene's germline CDR1 is LNHDA and CDR2 SQIVND (reference sequence). The CDR3 DNA sequence: TGTGCCAGTAGTATCTTTGGGCAACCCTACGAGCAGTACTTC. Protein: CASSIFGQPYEQYF.